The 8 T cell receptor beta chains below all came from one sample that was sequenced in a study of cytomegalovirus exposure and HLA in healthy donors (dated by TCRdb to about 2017). Library creation used the immunoSEQ multiplex PCR assay. This is the immuneACCESS table as TCRdb keeps it, with only in-frame sequences that have V and J called. A part of the clones is gone; compared with another copy, unresolved V genes explain less than half, and the rest is unexplained. Here the sample has some 200,000 clones; just over 90% occur a single time. 0.8% to 1.2% of the sample belongs to the ten largest clones. Sequencing was done on a sample of PBMCs. The receptors come from a young woman in good health and CMV-seronegative.

The chain combines TRBV27 with TRBJ1-4; 9 nucleotides agree with TRBD1. V shed 8 bases, J shed 8 bases, and the junction held 12 bases outside the gene matches. Germline V gene data show CDR1 as MNHEY and CDR2 as SMNVEV (reference sequence). The CDR3 spans 15 residues. The CDR3 DNA is TGTGCCAGCGGGGGCAAGACAGGGGGTTTAGAAAAACTGTTTTTT. Protein sequence: CASGGKTGGLEKLFF.

The chain has TRBV28 and TRBJ1-1, with 8 bases aligning to TRBD1. This CDR3 has 15 residues. Germline lookup yields CDR1 MDHEN and CDR2 SYDVKM. J gave up 1 base and V 1 base, and 2 bases lay outside the gene matches. In DNA, the CDR3 is TGTGCCAGCAGTTTATTCGGACAGGGGAACACTGAAGCTTTCTTT. This sequence encodes CASSLFGQGNTEAFF. The entire variable domain, with the rest obtained from reference TRBV28 and TRBJ1-1, is as follows: DVKVTQSSRYLVKRTGEKVFLECVQDMDHENMFWYRQDPGLGLRLIYFSYDVKMKEKGDIPEGYSVSREKKERFSLILESASTNQTSMYLCASSLFGQGNTEAFFGQGTRLTVV.

The rearrangement uses TRBV28 and TRBJ2-7; 8 nucleotides agree with TRBD2. Germline CDR1 is MDHEN and CDR2 is SYDVKM. The junction had 12 bases not matched to a gene; V was cut back by 5 bases and J by 12 bases. The CDR3 runs to 13 residues. CDR3 sequence: CASSPDLVLAGYF. CDR3 nucleotide sequence: TGTGCCAGCAGTCCAGACTTAGTGCTAGCGGGGTACTTC.

V gene TRBV4-2 combines with J gene TRBJ1-2, with D possibly TRBD1 on 6 matching bases. From germline, CDR1 is LGHNA and CDR2 YNFKEQ. This CDR3 has 14 residues. Deletions cut 5 bases from V and 1 base from J, with 11 bases between. DNA for the CDR3: TGTGCCAGCAGCGACTCGGACAGTAACTATGGCTACACCTTC. Protein: CASSDSDSNYGYTF.

The V and J genes are TRBV18 and TRBJ1-1; D remains unclear. Germline V lookup: CDR1 KGHSH, CDR2 LQKENI. This CDR3 region has 14 residues. Deletions cut 3 bases from V and 1 base from J, with 9 bases between. The chain's CDR3 is CASSPTGANTEAFF. Written as DNA, the CDR3 is TGTGCCAGCTCACCTACGGGAGCGAACACTGAAGCTTTCTTT.

The rearrangement uses TRBV5-6 and TRBJ2-2; 8 nucleotides line up with TRBD1. Losses at the gene ends were 2 bases for V and 9 bases for J; bases not matched to a gene: 6. This CDR3 is 14 amino acids long. Germline V gene lookup returns CDR1 SGHDT and CDR2 YYEEEE. In DNA, the CDR3 is TGTGCCAGCAGCTTTAAGACAGGGGCACGGGAGCTGTTTTTT. Translating it yields CASSFKTGARELFF.

The chain combines TRBV29-1 with TRBJ2-1; a weak D match, TRBD1 (6 bases). This CDR3 has 14 residues. CDR1 is SQVTM, CDR2 ANQGSEA, per germline. The ends were cut back, 3 bases at V and 0 bases at J, with 9 bases in the middle. The CDR3 bases are TGCAGCGTTGAGGGACAAATCTCCTACAATGAGCAGTTCTTC. Protein: CSVEGQISYNEQFF.

The chain has TRBV28 and TRBJ1-2, with no clear D. The ends were cut back, 6 bases at V and 0 bases at J, with 20 bases in the middle. Germline values: CDR1 MDHEN, CDR2 SYDVKM. The CDR3 loop spans 17 amino acids. The CDR3 DNA follows: TGTGCCAGCAGCCTCCGGGATCCTCGGGGTACTAACTATGGCTACACCTTC. Translating gives CASSLRDPRGTNYGYTF.